The 14 T cell receptor beta chains reported below all come from one sample, sequenced in a study of T cell repertoires in cytomegalovirus infection. TCRdb redid the calling of the reads with MiXCR, one entry per CDR3 protein. The sample has 900,000 to 950,000 distinct CDR3 sequences; 31% are singletons. These TCRs are of unknown antigen specificity. The material sequenced was cultured CD8+ T cells from PBMCs, taken from culture after CMV antigen stimulation. The receptor set was obtained from a human donor in good health (CMV status not recorded). Some clones in this sample may be carry-over from other donors' samples.

V and J are TRBV19 and TRBJ2-3, with 7 bases matching TRBD2. V gave up 3 bases and J gave up 2 bases; unmatched junction bases: 5. The CDR3 spans 15 residues. CDR1 is LNHDA and CDR2 is SQIVND in the germline V gene (reference sequence). Here the CDR3 reads CASSMNGDYTDTQYF. The CDR3 DNA is TGTGCCAGTAGTATGAATGGGGACTACACAGATACGCAGTATTTT.

The chain couples TRBV5-1 to TRBJ2-3, with a possible D match to TRBD1 (6 bases). The CDR3 has 15 residues. Per the germline V gene, CDR1 is SGHRS and CDR2 is YFSETQ. Trimming removed 3 bases from V and 2 bases from J, with 13 bases in between. The chain's CDR3 is CASSSPRQVTDTQYF. CDR3 sequence (DNA): TGCGCCAGCAGCTCCCCGAGACAGGTCACAGATACGCAGTATTTT.

This chain links TRBV18 with TRBJ2-4, with TRBD1 matching 9 bases. Germline CDR1 KGHSH, CDR2 LQKENI. This CDR3 comprises 16 residues. V lost 2 bases and J lost 0; bases outside the gene matches: 2. The CDR3 DNA reads TGTGCCAGCTCACCATGGGACAGGGAAGCCAAAAACATTCAGTACTTC. It specifies CASSPWDREAKNIQYF.

V gene TRBV19 combines with J gene TRBJ1-1; D gene ambiguous. The V and J ends lost 6 bases and 2 bases respectively, with 10 bases between them. The CDR3 totals 13 residues. Germline CDR1 is LNHDA and CDR2 is SQIVND (reference sequence). The CDR3 DNA follows: TGTGCCAGTAGCGTGTACTTTAACACTGAAGCTTTCTTT. Amino acid sequence: CASSVYFNTEAFF.

J is TRBJ1-1 and V is TRBV27, with D unresolved. Germline lookup yields CDR1 MNHEY and CDR2 SMNVEV (reference sequence). V was shortened by 5 bases and J by 1 base, with 5 bases between the two germline ends. The CDR3 spans 12 residues. The CDR3 reads CASSQTNTEAFF. The DNA for the CDR3 is TGTGCCAGCAGTCAAACGAACACTGAAGCTTTCTTT.

This rearrangement joins TRBV15 to TRBJ2-2, with no clear D. Germline values: CDR1 LNHNV, CDR2 YYDKDF (reference sequence). Trimming cost V 3 bases and J 2 bases, with 10 bases left between them. This CDR3 has 15 amino acids. CDR3 bases: TGTGCCACCAGCAGCGGGCGTTTTAACACCGGGGAGCTGTTTTTT. Residues: CATSSGRFNTGELFF.

CDR3 bases: TGTGCCAGCAGCCATGAAAACGGGGGTACCTACGAGCAGTACTTC. Translation gives CASSHENGGTYEQYF. V gene TRBV4-2 combines with J gene TRBJ2-7; maybe TRBD2 (6 bases). V was clipped by 3 bases and J by 2 bases, with 14 bases between them. Germline assignment: CDR1 LGHNA and CDR2 YNFKEQ. The CDR3 has 15 residues.

This clonotype was counted many times. The V gene is TRBV6-6, the J gene TRBJ2-7; perhaps TRBD1 as D (6 bases). The CDR3 length is 15 residues. The V gene lost 4 bases and the J gene lost 5 bases, with 18 bases spanning the gap. Germline CDR1 MNHNY, CDR2 SVGAGI (reference sequence). CDR3 sequence: CASSFTSKGDHEQYF. DNA of the CDR3: TGTGCCAGCAGTTTCACGTCCAAGGGGGATCACGAGCAGTACTTC.

This clonotype was seen ten or more times. This chain joins TRBV7-6 and TRBJ2-3; TRBD2 matches 13 bases. The CDR3 runs 16 residues. CDR1 is SGHVS, CDR2 FNYEAQ, per germline. V shed 4 bases, J shed 6 bases, and the junction held 7 bases outside the gene matches. CDR3 DNA: TGTGCCAGCAGCTCCGCGACTAGCGGGGGGCCTGATACGCAGTATTTT. Amino acids: CASSSATSGGPDTQYF.

This clonotype was detected a few times. The chain uses TRBV6-6 and TRBJ2-1, with D perhaps TRBD1 (7 bases). Trimming pared 0 bases from V and 9 bases from J, leaving 12 bases between. The CDR3 is made up of 14 amino acids. Per germline, CDR1 MNHNY and CDR2 SVGAGI (reference sequence). The CDR3 bases are TGTGCCAGCAGTTACTCCGGAGGGGGCGGTGAGCAGTTCTTC. As protein: CASSYSGGGGEQFF.

This clonotype was detected once. The V gene is TRBV5-1, the J gene TRBJ1-4; TRBD1 matches 8 bases. V shed 6 bases, J shed 5 bases, and the junction held 6 bases outside the gene matches. The CDR3 length is 14 residues. The germline CDR1 and CDR2 sequences are SGHRS and YFSETQ. The CDR3 reads CASTWTGFNEKLFF. The CDR3 coding sequence is TGCGCCAGCACTTGGACAGGGTTCAATGAAAAACTGTTTTTT.

The table lists this clonotype with many counts. The chain joins TRBV28 to TRBJ2-1, with 9 bases lining up with TRBD2. This CDR3 comprises 16 residues. Unmatched junction bases numbered 10, after V lost 6 bases and J lost 4 bases. CDR1 is MDHEN, CDR2 SYDVKM, per germline. The CDR3 protein is CASSLSGGRKYNEQFF. CDR3 DNA sequence: TGTGCCAGCAGCCTTAGCGGGGGAAGGAAATACAATGAGCAGTTCTTC.

The genes are TRBV11-2 and TRBJ2-5; possibly TRBD2 for D (6 bases). CDR3 size: 15 residues. Germline CDR1 is SGHAT and CDR2 is FQNNGV. V was cut by 4 bases and J by 2 bases, with 14 bases left in between. The CDR3 nucleotides are TGTGCCAGCAGCTCTTCCCGGGACTCACAAGAGACCCAGTACTTC. The encoded protein is CASSSSRDSQETQYF.

This clonotype was observed a few times. V usage is TRBV7-8 and J usage is TRBJ1-5; TRBD1 aligns across 7 bases. Germline V gene lookup returns CDR1 SGHVS and CDR2 FQNEAQ. Trimming cost V 5 bases and J 8 bases; bases outside gene matches: 12. CDR3 length: 15 amino acids. In DNA form, the CDR3 reads TGTGCCAGCAGCCTAAGGAAGGGGGCGAGTAAGCCCCAGCATTTT. It translates to CASSLRKGASKPQHF.